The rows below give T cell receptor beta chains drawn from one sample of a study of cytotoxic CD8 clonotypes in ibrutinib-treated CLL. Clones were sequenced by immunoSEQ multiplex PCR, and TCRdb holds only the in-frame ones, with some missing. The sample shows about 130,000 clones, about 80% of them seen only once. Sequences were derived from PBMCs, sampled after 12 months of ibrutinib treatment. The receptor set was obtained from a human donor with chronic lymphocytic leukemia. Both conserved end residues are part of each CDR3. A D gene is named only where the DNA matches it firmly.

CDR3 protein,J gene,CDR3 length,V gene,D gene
CASSPLQSAHEQYF,TRBJ2-7,14,TRBV18,NA
CASSSIQGAGTEAFF,TRBJ1-1,15,TRBV27,TRBD1
CASSSKAYEQYF,TRBJ2-7,12,TRBV7-6,NA
CASSTPWGPANYGYTF,TRBJ1-2,16,TRBV19,NA
CASSPPAGVDEQYF,TRBJ2-7,14,TRBV18,TRBD2
CASSPGLAGGEDTQYF,TRBJ2-3,16,TRBV9,TRBD2
CASSTPREGSQTQYF,TRBJ2-5,15,TRBV5-4,NA
CASSVGGRVDNEQFF,TRBJ2-1,15,TRBV9,TRBD2
CASSLDSPGNEQYF,TRBJ2-7,14,TRBV5-5,NA
CASSSGATNEKLFF,TRBJ1-4,14,TRBV5-1,NA
CASSLGDSRDNEQFF,TRBJ2-1,15,TRBV7-8,NA
CASSQEGTGSVEKLFF,TRBJ1-4,16,TRBV4-3,TRBD1
CASSEDESYEQYF,TRBJ2-7,13,TRBV18,NA
CASRDTGEQFF,TRBJ2-1,11,TRBV5-1,NA
CASSLGTSGSYVEQFF,TRBJ2-1,16,TRBV5-1,TRBD2
CSVGTGGNTGELFF,TRBJ2-2,14,TRBV29-1,NA
CASSQGVGVATDTQYF,TRBJ2-3,16,TRBV4-3,NA
CASSLVSGAPYQGYTF,TRBJ1-2,16,TRBV5-8,NA
CASSELGSYNEQFF,TRBJ2-1,14,TRBV10-2,NA
CASSHETSGIDEQYF,TRBJ2-7,15,TRBV5-1,TRBD2
CASSLKWTGRGTDTQYF,TRBJ2-3,17,TRBV27,TRBD1
CASSIDVGTGRGTQYF,TRBJ2-5,16,TRBV19,TRBD1
CASSYSLVSYNEQFF,TRBJ2-1,15,TRBV6-5,NA
CASSLTTSGSSTDTQYF,TRBJ2-3,17,TRBV5-1,TRBD2
CASGPYSGTVYEQYF,TRBJ2-7,15,TRBV12-5,TRBD1
CASSKSLNTGELFF,TRBJ2-2,14,TRBV21-1,NA
CASSLEGRLTDTQYF,TRBJ2-3,15,TRBV5-1,NA
CASSSVGGTNEQFF,TRBJ2-1,14,TRBV9,NA
CASSIRGELFF,TRBJ2-2,11,TRBV19,NA
CASTSLGRGEGKLFF,TRBJ1-4,15,TRBV6-5,NA
CASIPLPRGDTEAFF,TRBJ1-1,15,TRBV2,NA
CAISATENTGELFF,TRBJ2-2,14,TRBV10-3,NA
CASSPRDRGGYTF,TRBJ1-2,13,TRBV28,TRBD1
CASRPRGLAGGMGVATDTQYF,TRBJ2-3,21,TRBV27,TRBD2
CASSFGTSTDTQYF,TRBJ2-3,14,TRBV5-4,NA
CASRRTGTPNEKLFF,TRBJ1-4,15,TRBV7-9,NA
CASQKSGDSYEQYF,TRBJ2-7,14,TRBV7-6,TRBD2
CASSYSTTGRDTEAFF,TRBJ1-1,16,TRBV6-6,TRBD1
CASSQKKRRVNTGELFF,TRBJ2-2,17,TRBV4-1,NA
CASGHPGLAGVGGTDTQYF,TRBJ2-3,19,TRBV5-1,TRBD2
CAWRTRNTEAFF,TRBJ1-1,12,TRBV30,NA
CAAAFRGYNEQFF,TRBJ2-1,13,TRBV7-9,NA
CASSPGQGRSYEQYF,TRBJ2-7,15,TRBV18,TRBD1